One T cell receptor (beta chain) is described in this entry. In the study's own analysis: How many nucleated cells were present was estimated from reference gene primer amplification. TCRdb's table, derived via immunoSEQ multiplex PCR, lists solely in-frame clones and lacks some. Clone size and V and J calls were adopted from that table, with D and trimming inferred from the DNA. The sample shows roughly 80,000 clones, approximately 87% of them seen only once. This sample was included in a study of blood T cell repertoires in COVID-19. V lost 6 bases to trimming and J lost 6 bases, with 17 bases between them. The CDR3 has 15 amino acids. Germline CDR1 SNHLY, CDR2 FYNNEI.

This sequence was found in a man at least 80 years old in a cohort sampled during active COVID-19. V and J are TRBV2 and TRBJ1-4; no definite D call. The sequenced sample was peripheral blood. CDR3 nucleotides: TGTGCCAGCAGGCCACTTGAAGATAGTTATGAAAAACTGTTTTTT. Amino acid sequence: CASRPLEDSYEKLFF.